The 29 T cell receptor beta chains below were found in one sample sequenced in a study of OX40 agonist ivuxolimab in advanced cancers. The method was immunoSEQ multiplex PCR; TCRdb's version includes in-frame clones alone and lacks a portion of them. Among tens of thousands of clones listed, roughly 78% were seen once. Sequenced here: CD4+ or CD8+ T cells sorted from blood, sampled in a trial of the OX40 agonist ivuxolimab. These receptors all come from an adult with an advanced solid tumor such as melanoma, head and neck, liver or kidney cancer.

The chain has TRBV27 and TRBJ1-1, with D uncertain. Germline values: CDR1 MNHEY, CDR2 SMNVEV (reference sequence). There are 15 residues in the CDR3. The germline V and J ends were trimmed by 6 bases and 1 base, with 15 bases remaining between them. The CDR3 DNA follows: TGTGCCAGCAGCCCCTCTCGGGCTGGGAACACTGAAGCTTTCTTT. The encoded protein is CASSPSRAGNTEAFF.

In its sample, this clone was seen a few times. This rearrangement joins TRBV6-5 to TRBJ1-6; D is perhaps TRBD1 (5 bases). CDR3 size: 14 residues. Deletions cut 6 bases from V and 5 bases from J, with 11 bases between. The germline V gene has CDR1 MNHEY and CDR2 SVGAGI. CDR3 loop: CASRGTYDNSPLHF. CDR3 nucleotides: TGTGCCAGCAGGGGGACGTACGATAATTCACCCCTCCACTTT.

In its sample, this clone was seen a few times. The J gene is TRBJ1-1, the V gene TRBV7-8; weak D call: TRBD1 (6 bases). Per germline, CDR1 SGHVS and CDR2 FQNEAQ. Trimming took off 5 bases at V and 0 bases at J, with 16 bases between the two ends. The CDR3 length is 16 residues. The CDR3 coding sequence is TGTGCCAGCAGCCGCGTTGGGGGGGGCATGAACACTGAAGCTTTCTTT. This translates into CASSRVGGGMNTEAFF.

The V call is TRBV29-1, the J call TRBJ1-2, with 7 bases aligning to TRBD1. In germline, CDR1 is SQVTM, CDR2 ANQGSEA. V shed 6 bases and J 4 bases; nucleotides not matched to a gene: 5. The CDR3 consists of 12 residues. In nucleotides, the CDR3 is TGCAGCGTCGGACAGGAGAGCTATGGCTACACCTTC. Protein sequence: CSVGQESYGYTF. The complete variable domain, with remaining parts taken from reference TRBV29-1 and TRBJ1-2, reads SAVISQKPSRDICQRGTSLTIQCQVDSQVTMMFWYRQQPGQSLTLIATANQGSEATYESGFVIDKFPISRPNLTFSTLTVSNMSPEDSSIYLCSVGQESYGYTFGSGTRLTVV.

This clone was seen only a few times. The rearrangement uses TRBV6-1 and TRBJ1-2; no clear D. The CDR3 totals 15 residues. V was clipped by 2 bases and J by 0 bases, with 10 bases between them. The germline CDR1 and CDR2 sequences are MNHNS and SASEGT. Here the CDR3 reads CASSETGLANYGYTF. The CDR3 DNA reads as TGTGCCAGCAGTGAAACGGGGTTAGCTAACTATGGCTACACCTTC.

The CDR3: CASSKATPNYLTSGYTF. The DNA of the CDR3 is TGTGCCAGCAGCAAAGCCACCCCTAATTATTTAACGTCTGGCTACACCTTC. The V gene is TRBV21-1, the J gene TRBJ1-2. TRBV21-1 is a pseudogene segment. The CDR3 spans 17 residues.

This clone has only one observation. The rearrangement uses TRBV7-9 and TRBJ1-1; 8 nucleotides line up with TRBD1. CDR1 SEHNR and CDR2 FQNEAQ come from the germline V gene (reference sequence). This CDR3 comprises 17 residues. V shed 5 bases, J shed 5 bases, and the junction held 16 bases outside the gene matches. The CDR3 spells CASSTGQGIRVGTEAFF. CDR3 DNA sequence: TGTGCCAGCAGCACAGGACAGGGAATCCGAGTAGGGACTGAAGCTTTCTTT.

The chain joins TRBV18 to TRBJ1-2; maybe TRBD1 (5 bases). The CDR3 spans 15 residues. The germline V and J ends were trimmed by 3 bases and 5 bases, with 16 bases remaining between them. Germline values: CDR1 KGHSH, CDR2 LQKENI. This CDR3 is CASSPGRGGGYGYTF. CDR3 DNA sequence: TGTGCCAGCTCACCCGGTAGGGGCGGAGGGTATGGCTACACCTTC. The full variable domain, completed using reference TRBV18 and TRBJ1-2, is NAGVMQNPRHLVRRRGQEARLRCSPMKGHSHVYWYRQLPEEGLKFMVYLQKENIIDESGMPKERFSAEFPKEGPSILRIQQVVRGDSAAYFCASSPGRGGGYGYTFGSGTRLTVV.

This clone was seen just once. The chain uses TRBV5-6 and TRBJ1-5, with a weak D call TRBD1 (6 bases). With 3 bases removed from V and 6 bases from J, the gap between germline ends came to 10 bases. This CDR3 has 13 residues. Looked up from germline, CDR1 is SGHDT and CDR2 is YYEEEE. CDR3 sequence: CASSYSGAQPQHF. The CDR3 nucleotides read TGTGCCAGCAGCTATTCAGGGGCTCAGCCCCAGCATTTT.

This clone was found a few times. The genes are TRBV10-3 and TRBJ1-6; possible D gene TRBD1, 6 bases. The CDR3 has 14 residues. The germline gives CDR1 ENHRY, CDR2 SYGVKD. The germline V and J ends were trimmed by 5 bases and 9 bases, with 14 bases remaining between them. Written as DNA, the CDR3 is TGTGCCATCAGTACCCAGGACAGCGCTTCACCCCTCCACTTT. Amino acids: CAISTQDSASPLHF.

The chain uses TRBV7-9 and TRBJ1-4, with a possible D match to TRBD1 (5 bases). The CDR3 covers 12 residues. Trimming cost V 5 bases and J 14 bases, with 15 bases left between them. CDR1 SEHNR and CDR2 FQNEAQ come from the germline V gene (reference sequence). CDR3 region: CASSHSRGWLFF. In DNA form, the CDR3 reads TGTGCCAGCAGCCATTCGAGGGGATGGCTGTTTTTT.

The V and J genes are TRBV4-1 and TRBJ2-3; 13 bases agree with TRBD2. The CDR3 is made up of 15 amino acids. Per the germline V gene, CDR1 is MGHRA and CDR2 is YSYEKL. V dropped 4 bases and J dropped 4; count of bases not matched to a gene: 2. CDR3 in DNA: TGCGCCAGCAGCCCCGGACTAGCGGGGGCAGATACGCAGTATTTT. Amino acid sequence: CASSPGLAGADTQYF.

CDR3 DNA: TGTGCCAGCAGTTACTCCCGGGGCCTCCACAATGAGCAGTTCTTC. Translated: CASSYSRGLHNEQFF. The V call is TRBV6-6, the J call TRBJ2-1, with D perhaps TRBD1 or TRBD2 (5 bases each). The CDR3 contains 15 residues. Germline CDR1 reads MNHNY; CDR2 reads SVGAGI (reference sequence). Trimming shortened V by 0 bases and J by 5 bases, and 11 bases separated the two germline ends.

This clone has at least ten counts. The chain recombines TRBV7-9 with TRBJ2-2; 8 bases agree with TRBD2. This CDR3 has 16 residues. Germline-derived CDR1 and CDR2 are SEHNR and FQNEAQ (reference sequence). Trimming cost V 5 bases and J 6 bases; bases outside gene matches: 11. Here the CDR3 DNA reads TGTGCCAGCAGCCCAACCCCGGGACTAGGTGCCGGGGAGCTGTTTTTT. Amino acid sequence: CASSPTPGLGAGELFF.

This clone is termed medium-sized. The same CDR3 also results from other DNA sequences found in this sample. This chain joins TRBV5-1 and TRBJ1-1; D perhaps matches TRBD1 (5 bases). Germline V CDR1 and CDR2: SGHRS, YFSETQ. V gave up 0 bases and J gave up 5 bases, with 11 bases separating them. This CDR3 is built from 14 residues. The CDR3 loop is CASSLAGGYTEAFF. DNA of the CDR3: TGCGCCAGCAGCTTGGCGGGGGGGTATACTGAAGCTTTCTTT.

Comment on this clone: Additional DNA sequences in this sample encode the identical CDR3. The chain couples TRBV5-5 to TRBJ1-5; D perhaps matches TRBD1 (5 bases). CDR1 and CDR2 (germline): SGHKS, YYEKEE (reference sequence). V dropped 2 bases and J dropped 7 bases, with 10 bases sitting between them. The CDR3 consists of 13 residues. The CDR3 loop is CASSLLWDQPQHF. In DNA, the CDR3 is TGTGCCAGCAGCTTACTCTGGGACCAGCCCCAGCATTTT.

The chain carries TRBV4-3 and TRBJ2-1; TRBD1 might be the D (5 bases). CDR1 is LGHNA, CDR2 YSLEER, per germline. Trimming removed 1 base from V and 3 bases from J, with 19 bases in between. The CDR3 runs 18 residues. CDR3 sequence reads: CASSQGKPTASIYNEQFF. The CDR3 region has the DNA TGCGCCAGCAGCCAAGGCAAGCCGACAGCATCGATCTACAATGAGCAGTTCTTC.

J is TRBJ2-7 and V is TRBV7-8; D unclear. Germline V lookup: CDR1 SGHVS, CDR2 FQNEAQ. Trimming stripped 2 bases from V and 7 bases from J, with 12 bases between. There are 13 residues in the CDR3. The CDR3 protein is CASSLLTQREQYF. CDR3 coding DNA: TGTGCCAGCAGCTTACTTACCCAAAGGGAGCAGTACTTC.

The J gene is TRBJ2-1, the V gene TRBV7-2; perhaps D is TRBD1 or TRBD2 (5 bases each). V lost 2 bases and J lost 3, with 17 bases in between. This CDR3 has 17 residues. CDR1 and CDR2 (germline): SGHTA, FQGNSA. The CDR3 sequence is CASSLSRDGRGYNEQFF. The CDR3 DNA reads as TGTGCCAGCAGCTTATCCAGGGACGGTAGGGGCTACAATGAGCAGTTCTTC. Full variable domain (remainder filled in from reference TRBV7-2 and TRBJ2-1): GAGVSQSPSNKVTEKGKDVELRCDPISGHTALYWYRQSLGQGLEFLIYFQGNSAPDKSGLPSDRFSAERTGGSVSTLTIQRTQQEDSAVYLCASSLSRDGRGYNEQFFGPGTRLTVL.

This chain links TRBV7-9 with TRBJ1-1; 7 positions agree with TRBD1. Looked up from germline, CDR1 is SEHNR and CDR2 is FQNEAQ (reference sequence). This CDR3 region has 14 residues. The V gene end was trimmed by 4 bases and the J gene end by 5 bases; junction bases not matched to a gene: 7. CDR3 nucleotide sequence: TGTGCCAGCAGCTCCCAGGGGGATCTAACTGAAGCTTTCTTT. As protein: CASSSQGDLTEAFF.

The CDR3 loop reads CASSLGDTEAFF. CDR3 bases: TGTGCCAGCAGCTTAGGGGACACTGAAGCTTTCTTT. The chain links TRBV11-3 to TRBJ1-1; no clear D gene. In germline, CDR1 is SGHNT, CDR2 YENEEA. The CDR3 covers 12 residues. V was clipped by 1 base and J by 3 bases, with 3 bases between them.

The chain links TRBV13 to TRBJ1-3; D is uncertain. Germline V lookup: CDR1 PRHDT, CDR2 FYEKMQ (reference sequence). This CDR3 spans 13 amino acids. Trimming removed 6 bases at V and 11 bases at J, with 17 bases between. The CDR3 protein is CASSPDPVVSIYF. In DNA, the CDR3 is TGTGCCAGCAGTCCGGACCCCGTGGTCTCCATATATTTT.

This clone was detected only a few times. The V gene is TRBV27, the J gene TRBJ1-5; unclear D gene. Germline V CDR1 and CDR2: MNHEY, SMNVEV (reference sequence). The CDR3 is made up of 14 amino acids. Trimming pared 3 bases from V and 3 bases from J, leaving 9 bases between. CDR3 sequence reads: CASSFYRDNQPQHF. DNA of the CDR3: TGTGCCAGCAGTTTCTATAGGGACAATCAGCCCCAGCATTTT.

The V and J genes are TRBV29-1 and TRBJ2-1; tentatively, D is TRBD2 (6 bases). The CDR3 length is 12 residues. The V end was cut by 4 bases, the J end by 16 bases, with 20 bases between. Germline V lookup: CDR1 SQVTM, CDR2 ANQGSEA. Here the CDR3 DNA reads TGCAGCGTTGGTCTTGGGGGGACTCACGGATTCTTC. Translated: CSVGLGGTHGFF.

This clone was found a few times. This chain connects TRBV28 to TRBJ2-7; tentatively, D is TRBD1 (5 bases). From germline, CDR1 is MDHEN and CDR2 SYDVKM. CDR3 size: 14 residues. Between the trimmed V and J ends, which lost 6 bases and 2 bases, there was a span of 14 bases. CDR3 nucleotide sequence: TGTGCCAGCAGCAGAACCACAGGTGCCTACGAGCAGTACTTC. Translation gives CASSRTTGAYEQYF. Filled out from reference TRBV28 and TRBJ2-7, the complete variable domain reads DVKVTQSSRYLVKRTGEKVFLECVQDMDHENMFWYRQDPGLGLRLIYFSYDVKMKEKGDIPEGYSVSREKKERFSLILESASTNQTSMYLCASSRTTGAYEQYFGPGTRLTVT.

This clone appeared once. V is TRBV7-2 and J is TRBJ2-3, with TRBD2 matching 8 bases. The trim removed 3 bases at V and 0 bases at J, leaving 2 bases unmatched. Germline V gene lookup returns CDR1 SGHTA and CDR2 FQGNSA. The CDR3 runs 15 residues. The CDR3 region is CASSFSGVSTDTQYF. The CDR3 DNA follows: TGTGCCAGCAGCTTTAGCGGGGTTAGCACAGATACGCAGTATTTT.

The V call is TRBV4-1, the J call TRBJ2-3; 7 nucleotides align to TRBD2. The germline V gene encodes CDR1 MGHRA and CDR2 YSYEKL. The CDR3 has 17 residues. V gave up 4 bases and J gave up 3 bases; unmatched junction bases: 13. As DNA, the CDR3 is TGCGCCAGCAGCCCCAGAGCGACGGGGGGTAGGACAGATACGCAGTATTTT. It specifies CASSPRATGGRTDTQYF.

Details on this clone: One end of the junction does not line up with germline, which may come from a read error. The genes are TRBV5-1 and TRBJ1-4; 7 nucleotides line up with TRBD1. The CDR3 extends over 16 amino acids. Germline V gene lookup returns CDR1 SGHRS and CDR2 YFSETQ. The CDR3 nucleotides read TGTGCCAGCAGCCGTACAGGGGCTCAGACTAATGAAAAACTGTTTTTT. Protein: CASSRTGAQTNEKLFF.

The V and J genes are TRBV7-2 and TRBJ1-6; maybe TRBD1 (6 bases). Trimming shortened V by 5 bases and J by 7 bases, and 15 bases separated the two germline ends. CDR1 SGHTA and CDR2 FQGNSA come from the germline V gene. This CDR3 spans 15 amino acids. In nucleotides, the CDR3 is TGTGCCAGCAGCATCAACAGGGACCGCAATTCACCCCTCCACTTT. Translated, it gives CASSINRDRNSPLHF.